The 10 T cell receptor beta chains reported below all come from one sample, sequenced in a study of T cells in Graves' hyperthyroidism and ophthalmopathy. RNA transcripts served as the template for amplifying TCR beta CDR3 regions. The HTBI primer set was used in a first-round RT-PCR of the TCR CDR3. In TCRdb, the multiplex PCR reads were re-called with MiXCR into one record per CDR3 protein. The sample includes more than 500,000 distinct CDR3 sequences, about 16% of them seen just once. Sequencing was done on a sample of blood. The receptors were gathered from a woman in her 30s with Graves' ophthalmopathy.

This clonotype was seen at least ten times. V usage is TRBV30 and J usage is TRBJ1-1; 11 positions match TRBD1. The CDR3 length is 17 residues. V lost 0 bases and J lost 0; bases outside the gene matches: 6. Germline lookup yields CDR1 GTSNPN and CDR2 SVGIG (reference sequence). CDR3 amino acids: CAWSVWGTGGMNTEAFF. The CDR3 coding sequence is TGTGCCTGGAGTGTATGGGGGACAGGGGGAATGAACACTGAAGCTTTCTTT. Combining the CDR3 with reference TRBV30 and TRBJ1-1 gives the whole variable domain SQTIHQWPATLVQPVGSPLSLECTVEGTSNPNLYWYRQAAGRGLQLLFYSVGIGQISSEVPQNLSASRPQDRQFILSSKKLLLSDSGFYLCAWSVWGTGGMNTEAFFGQGTRLTVV.

This clonotype was detected ten times or more. V and J are TRBV20-1 and TRBJ2-3, with 10 bases matching TRBD2. V was pared by 7 bases and J by 3 bases, with 4 bases of the junction left unmatched. This CDR3 has 13 amino acids. Germline V gene lookup returns CDR1 DFQATT and CDR2 SNEGSKA (reference sequence). The CDR3 sequence is CSGLAGQTDTQYF. CDR3 sequence (DNA): TGCAGTGGACTAGCGGGCCAAACAGATACGCAGTATTTT.

This clonotype was seen a few times. The chain combines TRBV6-5 with TRBJ1-1; a possible D gene is TRBD1 (6 bases). The V end was cut by 0 bases, the J end by 10 bases, with 12 bases between. This CDR3 contains 13 residues. Germline CDR1 is MNHEY and CDR2 is SVGAGI. The CDR3 reads CASSYSVGGRAFF. For the CDR3, the DNA is TGTGCCAGCAGTTACTCGGTCGGGGGGCGAGCTTTCTTT.

At least ten counts were recorded for this clonotype. V and J are TRBV28 and TRBJ2-1; D is tentatively TRBD1 or TRBD2 (5 bases each). V was pared by 6 bases and J by 9 bases, with 18 bases between. Germline loops: CDR1 MDHEN, CDR2 SYDVKM. This CDR3 spans 14 amino acids. The CDR3 DNA reads as TGTGCCAGCAGCCCTCCTGGGGGAGAGGGTGAGCAGTTCTTC. Translated, it gives CASSPPGGEGEQFF.

This clonotype has at least ten counts. The chain is built from TRBV28 and TRBJ2-3; no clear D. Germline V gene sequence: CDR1 MDHEN, CDR2 SYDVKM. The length of the CDR3 is 16 residues. Trimming pared 3 bases from V and 0 bases from J, leaving 13 bases between. CDR3 sequence reads: CASSFRTAPSTDTQYF. For the CDR3, the DNA is TGTGCCAGCAGTTTCCGAACGGCCCCTAGCACAGATACGCAGTATTTT.

This clonotype was detected a few times. The chain recombines TRBV4-3 with TRBJ2-7, with D hard to call. The length of the CDR3 is 14 residues. CDR1 LGHNA and CDR2 YSLEER come from the germline V gene. The germline V and J ends were trimmed by 0 bases and 2 bases, with 8 bases remaining between them. This CDR3 reads CASSQETGAYEQYF. The CDR3, as DNA: TGCGCCAGCAGCCAAGAGACTGGAGCCTACGAGCAGTACTTC.

The genes are TRBV6-1 and TRBJ2-7; D may correspond to TRBD1 or TRBD2 (5 bases each). Trimming took off 7 bases at V and 5 bases at J, with 21 bases between the two ends. Germline V CDR1 and CDR2: MNHNS, SASEGT. The CDR3 totals 15 residues. The CDR3 reads CASTFVSWGWNEQYF. In nucleotides, the CDR3 is TGTGCCAGCACCTTTGTCAGCTGGGGGTGGAACGAGCAGTACTTC.

The chain is built from TRBV12-3 or TRBV12-4 and TRBJ1-2; D uncertain. This CDR3 spans 13 amino acids. Trimming stripped 6 bases from V and 8 bases from J, with 16 bases between. CDR3 sequence: CASSAGPLGGYTF. The CDR3 DNA reads as TGTGCCAGCAGCGCCGGGCCCCTAGGAGGCTACACCTTC.

This clonotype was counted ten times or more. This clone may be a read error of a much larger clone one base away. The chain's CDR3 is CASSFTGDEQYF. CDR3 DNA sequence: TGTGCCAGCAGCTTCACAGGGGACGAGCAGTACTTC. The genes are TRBV7-9 and TRBJ2-7; 7 bases align to TRBD1. This CDR3 is 12 amino acids long. With 3 bases clipped from V and 5 bases from J, the junction kept 1 base outside the gene matches. Germline CDR1 and CDR2: SEHNR and FQNEAQ (reference sequence).

The V and J genes are TRBV11-2 and TRBJ2-2; 12 nucleotides match TRBD2. The germline V gene encodes CDR1 SGHAT and CDR2 FQNNGV. This CDR3 contains 18 residues. V lost 5 bases and J lost 7; bases outside the gene matches: 14. The CDR3 here is CASSQLVASSGRGGELFF. The CDR3 DNA sequence: TGTGCCAGCAGCCAACTGGTCGCGTCTAGCGGGAGGGGCGGGGAGCTGTTTTTT.